This T cell receptor (beta chain) emerged from a study of T cell responses to AZD1222 COVID-19 vaccine (dated by TCRdb to about 2021). Some background on the complete study: AZD1222 recipients with second doses at about 4 weeks or about 12 weeks were pooled, because spike-specific TCR depth and breadth did not differ between schedules. TCR sequencing was performed for about 250 trial participants, of whom about 200 were given two doses of AZD1222 and some 26 were given two doses of MenACWY control vaccine. Trial participants were enrolled by age into 18-55, 56-69 and 70-plus year subgroups, with about 150, 28 and 57 TCR-sequenced participants respectively.

V lost 5 bases and J lost 5 bases, and the count of bases not matched to a germline gene is 9. Spanning cysteine to phenylalanine, the CDR3 consists of 15 amino acids. Only the CDR3 region is kept as DNA, spanning 45 bases read in frame from base 1. The germline V gene (reference sequence) supplies CDR1 SGHAT and CDR2 FQDESV. Comment on this clone: Its antigen specificity is not known. No per-base quality is available; no much larger clone lies one base away.

Per the publication, the time point label means: baseline before first vaccination. Samples from vaccinated people were obtained from the UK trials COV001 and COV002, which included a single-blind randomized controlled phase 2/3 trial of AZD1222 (ChAdOx1 nCoV-19) in healthy adults. For TCRbeta chain sequencing, PBMC samples were collected from trial participants at day 0 and at day 28 after the second dose. Overall study results and their limits: Participants were mostly white British and included more females than males, and it was suggested by the authors that clonal diversity may have been underestimated. A significant rise in spike-specific TCR breadth and depth was observed after two AZD1222 doses relative to day 0 and relative to MenACWY recipients. Reportedly, almost half of the unique spike-specific TCRs recognized epitopes lying outside the regions that are mutated in the B.1.351 and B.1.1.7 variants. The whole spike protein was spanned by vaccine-associated CD4 TCRs, and dominant responses were seen in regions 160-218 and 743-854. Because no samples from the day 14 peak response were available, repertoires could be characterized only after the peak T cell response. In the small 56-69-year group, the increase in depth fell short of significance, most likely because of low power. Conclusions about previously exposed vaccinees are limited because only a handful of AZD1222 recipients were SARS-CoV-2 seropositive at baseline.

The CDR3 regions of human TCRbeta chains were analyzed by immunosequencing. As for how the authors treated the data: TCRs in the repertoires were compared against a reference library of SARS-CoV-2-specific TCRs that had been generated with the MIRA antigen-specificity platform. Breadth meant the fraction of unique TCRs that were SARS-CoV-2-associated, whereas depth meant the fraction of total T cells that were SARS-CoV-2-associated. Using the MIRA data, every spike-specific TCR was mapped to the spike region that the TCR reacted to and assigned to either a CD4 or a CD8 class. Log10-transformed breadth and depth values were compared by one-way ANOVA with Sidak's multiple comparisons tests. The source is immuneACCESS, and TCRdb retained only in-frame sequences with V and J called. Part of the clones is not carried over; for the studies checked, unresolved V genes explain less than half of this, and the remainder is unexplained. V and J calls and clone size are as listed in that table; D and trimming were resolved from the DNA. For this sample the table gives approximately 140,000 clones, of which about 91% were detected only once. The ten largest account for about 15% of the sample.

The source is an adult in good health. This chain is built from TRBV11-1 and TRBJ1-1; TRBD1 aligns with 9 central bases. Sequencing used peripheral blood, obtained on day 0 of AZD1222 vaccination. The DNA sequence is given as TGTGCCAGCAGCGGCCGGGACAGGGCGGATACTGAAGCTTTCTTT. This gives the protein CASSGRDRADTEAFF.